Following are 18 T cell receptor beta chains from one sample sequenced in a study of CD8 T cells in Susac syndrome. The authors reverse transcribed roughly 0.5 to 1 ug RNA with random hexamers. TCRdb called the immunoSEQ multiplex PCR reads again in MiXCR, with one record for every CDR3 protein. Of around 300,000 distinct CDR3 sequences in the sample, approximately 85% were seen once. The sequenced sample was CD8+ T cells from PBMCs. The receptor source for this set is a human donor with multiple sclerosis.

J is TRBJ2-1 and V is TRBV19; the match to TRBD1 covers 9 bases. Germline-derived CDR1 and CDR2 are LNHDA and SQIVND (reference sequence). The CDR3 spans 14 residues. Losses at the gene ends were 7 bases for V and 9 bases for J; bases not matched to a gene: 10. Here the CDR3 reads CASIMGQGYSEQFF. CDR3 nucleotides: TGTGCCAGTATAATGGGACAGGGCTATAGTGAGCAGTTCTTC. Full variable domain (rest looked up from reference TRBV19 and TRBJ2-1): DGGITQSPKYLFRKEGQNVTLSCEQNLNHDAMYWYRQDPGQGLRLIYYSQIVNDFQKGDIAEGYSVSREKKESFPLTVTSAQKNPTAFYLCASIMGQGYSEQFFGPGTRLTVL.

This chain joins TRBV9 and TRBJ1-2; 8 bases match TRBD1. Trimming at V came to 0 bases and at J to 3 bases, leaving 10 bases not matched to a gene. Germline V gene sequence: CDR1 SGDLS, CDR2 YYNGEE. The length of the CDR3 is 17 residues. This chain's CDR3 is CASSVVPGQGNDYGYTF. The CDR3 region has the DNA TGTGCCAGCAGCGTAGTCCCTGGACAGGGAAATGACTATGGCTACACCTTC. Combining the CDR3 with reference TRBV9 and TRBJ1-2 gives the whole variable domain DSGVTQTPKHLITATGQRVTLRCSPRSGDLSVYWYQQSLDQGLQFLIQYYNGEERAKGNILERFSAQQFPDLHSELNLSSLELGDSALYFCASSVVPGQGNDYGYTFGSGTRLTVV.

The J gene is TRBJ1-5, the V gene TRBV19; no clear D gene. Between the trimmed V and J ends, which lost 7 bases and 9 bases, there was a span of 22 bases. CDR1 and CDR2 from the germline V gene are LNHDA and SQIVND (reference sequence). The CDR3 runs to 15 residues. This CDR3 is CASTSRERASLPQHF. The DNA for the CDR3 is TGTGCCAGTACCTCTCGGGAGCGGGCTTCGTTGCCCCAGCATTTT.

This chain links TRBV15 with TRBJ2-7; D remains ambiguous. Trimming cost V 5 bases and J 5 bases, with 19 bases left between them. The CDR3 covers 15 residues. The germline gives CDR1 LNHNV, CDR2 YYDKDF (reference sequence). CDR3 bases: TGTGCCACCAGCCCCCAGAGTGGGCTGAGGAACGAGCAGTACTTC. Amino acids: CATSPQSGLRNEQYF. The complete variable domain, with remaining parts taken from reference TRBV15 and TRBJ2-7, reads DAMVIQNPRYQVTQFGKPVTLSCSQTLNHNVMYWYQQKSSQAPKLLFHYYDKDFNNEADTPDNFQSRRPNTSFCFLDIRSPGLGDTAMYLCATSPQSGLRNEQYFGPGTRLTVT.

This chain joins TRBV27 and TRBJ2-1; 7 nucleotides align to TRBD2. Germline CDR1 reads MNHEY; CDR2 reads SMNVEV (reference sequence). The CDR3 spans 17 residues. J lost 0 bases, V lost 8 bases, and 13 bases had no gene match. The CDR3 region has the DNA TGTGCCAGCGCCTCGGGGTTAGCGGGTAGCTCCTACAATGAGCAGTTCTTC. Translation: CASASGLAGSSYNEQFF.

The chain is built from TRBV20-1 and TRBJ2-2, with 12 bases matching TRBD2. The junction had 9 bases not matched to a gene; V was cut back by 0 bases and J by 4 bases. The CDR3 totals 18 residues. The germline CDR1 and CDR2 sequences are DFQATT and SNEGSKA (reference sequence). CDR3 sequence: CSARDSLAGGPTTGELFF. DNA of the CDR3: TGCAGTGCTAGAGATTCCCTAGCGGGAGGGCCGACCACCGGGGAGCTGTTTTTT.

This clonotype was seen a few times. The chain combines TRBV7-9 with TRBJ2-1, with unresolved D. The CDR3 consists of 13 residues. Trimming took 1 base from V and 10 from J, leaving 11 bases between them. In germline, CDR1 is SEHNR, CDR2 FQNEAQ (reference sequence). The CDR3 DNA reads TGTGCCAGCAGCTTAGATGTATACCCGGAGCAGTTCTTC. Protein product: CASSLDVYPEQFF.

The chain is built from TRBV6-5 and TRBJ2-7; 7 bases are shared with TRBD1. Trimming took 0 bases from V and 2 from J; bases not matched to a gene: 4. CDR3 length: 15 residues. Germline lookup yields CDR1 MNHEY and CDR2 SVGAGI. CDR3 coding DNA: TGTGCCAGCAGTTACTCGCCAGGGGGTCCCTACGAGCAGTACTTC. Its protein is CASSYSPGGPYEQYF.

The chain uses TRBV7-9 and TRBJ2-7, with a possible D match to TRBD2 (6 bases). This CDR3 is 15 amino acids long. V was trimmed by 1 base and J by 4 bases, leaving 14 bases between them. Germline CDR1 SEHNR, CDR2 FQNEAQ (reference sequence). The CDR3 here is CASSLGGRSLYEQYF. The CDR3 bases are TGTGCCAGCAGCTTAGGGGGGAGGTCTCTATACGAGCAGTACTTC.

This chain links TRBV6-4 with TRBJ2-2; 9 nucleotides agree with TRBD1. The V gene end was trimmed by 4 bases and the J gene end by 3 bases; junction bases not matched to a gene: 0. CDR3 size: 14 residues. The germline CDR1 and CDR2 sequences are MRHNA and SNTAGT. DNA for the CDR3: TGTGCCAGCAGTGGACAGGGGGACACCGGGGAGCTGTTTTTT. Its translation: CASSGQGDTGELFF.

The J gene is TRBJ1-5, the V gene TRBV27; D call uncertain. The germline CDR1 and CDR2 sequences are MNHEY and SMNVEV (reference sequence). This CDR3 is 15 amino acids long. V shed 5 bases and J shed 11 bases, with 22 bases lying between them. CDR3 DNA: TGTGCCAGCAGTCAAATGCTGGGTTCTAGGGAGGCCCAGCATTTT. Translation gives CASSQMLGSREAQHF.

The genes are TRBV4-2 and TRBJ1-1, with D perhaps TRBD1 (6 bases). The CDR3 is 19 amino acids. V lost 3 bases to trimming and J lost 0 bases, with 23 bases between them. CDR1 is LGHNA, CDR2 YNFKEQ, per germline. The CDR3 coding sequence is TGTGCCAGCAGCCAGCGACCCTTTTCAGGGGCTCCCTTGAACACTGAAGCTTTCTTT. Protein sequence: CASSQRPFSGAPLNTEAFF.

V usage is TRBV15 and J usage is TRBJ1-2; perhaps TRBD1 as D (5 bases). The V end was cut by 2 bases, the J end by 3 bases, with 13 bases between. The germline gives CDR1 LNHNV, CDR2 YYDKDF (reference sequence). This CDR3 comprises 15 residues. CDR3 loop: CATSRLTGTDYGYTF. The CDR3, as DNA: TGTGCCACCAGCAGATTAACCGGGACGGACTATGGCTACACCTTC.

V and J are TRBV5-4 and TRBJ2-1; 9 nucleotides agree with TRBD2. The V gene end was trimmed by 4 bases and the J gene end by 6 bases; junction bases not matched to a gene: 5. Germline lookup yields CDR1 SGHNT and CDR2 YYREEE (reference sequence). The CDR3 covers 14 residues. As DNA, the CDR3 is TGTGCCAGCAGCGGGGCTAGCGGGACCAATGAGCAGTTCTTC. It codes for CASSGASGTNEQFF.

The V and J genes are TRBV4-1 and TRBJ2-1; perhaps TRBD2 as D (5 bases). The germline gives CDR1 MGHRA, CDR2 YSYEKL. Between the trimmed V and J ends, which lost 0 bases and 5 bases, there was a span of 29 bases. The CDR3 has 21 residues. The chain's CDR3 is CASSQDVWRFGRNFGNNEQFF. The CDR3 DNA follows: TGCGCCAGCAGCCAAGATGTATGGAGGTTTGGGAGAAACTTTGGGAACAATGAGCAGTTCTTC.

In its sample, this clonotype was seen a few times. The CDR3 sequence is CASSLLAGESIETQYF. The CDR3 bases are TGTGCCAGCAGTTTACTGGCGGGAGAGTCCATCGAGACCCAGTACTTC. The chain carries TRBV27 and TRBJ2-7, with 7 bases fitting TRBD2. The end of the DNA is better explained by TRBJ2-5, so the J call may be wrong. The length of the CDR3 is 16 residues. Germline CDR1 and CDR2: MNHEY and SMNVEV (reference sequence).

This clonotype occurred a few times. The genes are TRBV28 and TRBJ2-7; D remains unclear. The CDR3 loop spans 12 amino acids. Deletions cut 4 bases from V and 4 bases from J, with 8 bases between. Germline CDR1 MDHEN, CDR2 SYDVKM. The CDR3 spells CASSSRVYEQYF. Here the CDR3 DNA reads TGTGCCAGCAGTTCCCGGGTGTACGAGCAGTACTTC.

CDR3 protein: CASSPPSRYTDTQYF. The CDR3 DNA sequence: TGTGCCAGCAGCCCACCTAGCAGATACACAGATACGCAGTATTTT. The chain is built from TRBV7-9 and TRBJ2-3; the D gene is possibly TRBD2 (5 bases). The germline V gene encodes CDR1 SEHNR and CDR2 FQNEAQ (reference sequence). The ends were cut back, 5 bases at V and 2 bases at J, with 14 bases in the middle. This CDR3 has 15 amino acids.